The rows below give T cell receptor beta chains drawn from one sample of a study of control samples from healthy donors and cancer patients. Profiled with immunoSEQ multiplex PCR; TCRdb holds only in-frame clones, not every one. The table records about 55,000 clones, 90% to 97% of them present only once. The sequenced material came from blood. All receptors come from a woman aged 18-35 years in good health. Each CDR3 is given with its conserved first and last residue. The D gene is left open where the match is weak. Only part of the rows carry a size: once, few, many, or a class if the clone is expanded.

clone size: once; J gene: TRBJ2-1; V gene: TRBV7-3; D gene: -; CDR3 protein: CASSHKPGAIDNEQFF; CDR3 DNA: TGTGCCAGCAGCCATAAACCAGGGGCTATCGACAATGAGCAGTTCTTC
clone size: -; J gene: TRBJ1-3; V gene: TRBV7-2; D gene: -; CDR3 protein: CASSWGLTVRGGNTIYF; CDR3 DNA: TGTGCCAGCAGCTGGGGCCTGACAGTGAGGGGTGGAAACACCATATATTTT
clone size: -; J gene: TRBJ2-7; V gene: TRBV12-3/TRBV12-4; D gene: TRBD1; CDR3 protein: CASSLGTGEQYF; CDR3 DNA: TGTGCCAGCAGTTTGGGGACAGGCGAGCAGTACTTC
clone size: -; J gene: TRBJ2-1; V gene: TRBV19; D gene: -; CDR3 protein: CASGSRREQFF; CDR3 DNA: TGTGCCAGTGGGTCGCGGCGTGAGCAGTTCTTC
clone size: -; J gene: TRBJ1-3; V gene: TRBV30; D gene: -; CDR3 protein: CAWSPVRGAGNTIYF; CDR3 DNA: TGTGCCTGGAGTCCGGTTAGGGGGGCTGGAAACACCATATATTTT
clone size: -; J gene: TRBJ2-7; V gene: TRBV28; D gene: -; CDR3 protein: CASSPSDGSYEQYF; CDR3 DNA: TGTGCCAGCAGTCCCTCGGACGGATCGTACGAGCAGTACTTC
clone size: -; J gene: TRBJ1-1; V gene: TRBV29-1; D gene: TRBD1; CDR3 protein: CSVLDRAYGEAFF; CDR3 DNA: TGCAGCGTGCTGGACAGGGCCTACGGAGAAGCTTTCTTT
clone size: -; J gene: TRBJ2-2; V gene: TRBV24-1; D gene: TRBD1; CDR3 protein: CATSDHDRAGELFF; CDR3 DNA: TGTGCCACCAGTGACCACGACAGGGCCGGGGAGCTGTTTTTT
clone size: -; J gene: TRBJ2-7; V gene: TRBV7-9; D gene: -; CDR3 protein: CASSSGTSSYEQYF; CDR3 DNA: TGTGCCAGCAGCTCGGGGACCAGCTCCTACGAGCAGTACTTC
clone size: -; J gene: TRBJ1-1; V gene: TRBV6-4; D gene: -; CDR3 protein: CASRPTGENTEAFF; CDR3 DNA: TGTGCCAGCAGGCCGACAGGAGAGAACACTGAAGCTTTCTTT
clone size: -; J gene: TRBJ1-6; V gene: TRBV27; D gene: -; CDR3 protein: CASSSLSVAVNSPLHF; CDR3 DNA: TGTGCCAGCAGTTCCCTTTCAGTAGCAGTTAATTCACCCCTCCACTTT
clone size: -; J gene: TRBJ2-1; V gene: TRBV9; D gene: TRBD2; CDR3 protein: CASSGNRFLAGGNNEQFF; CDR3 DNA: TGTGCCAGCAGCGGTAACCGATTTTTAGCGGGGGGGAACAATGAGCAGTTCTTC
clone size: -; J gene: TRBJ2-1; V gene: TRBV5-6; D gene: -; CDR3 protein: CASRTTASYNEQFF; CDR3 DNA: TGTGCCAGCAGAACGACAGCCTCCTACAATGAGCAGTTCTTC
clone size: -; J gene: TRBJ2-5; V gene: TRBV19; D gene: -; CDR3 protein: CASSSSTPRWGTQYF; CDR3 DNA: TGTGCCAGTAGTTCCTCGACTCCCCGCTGGGGGACCCAGTACTTC
clone size: -; J gene: TRBJ2-2; V gene: TRBV10-3; D gene: -; CDR3 protein: CAISDPTLSNTGELFF; CDR3 DNA: TGTGCCATCAGTGACCCGACACTCTCGAACACCGGGGAGCTGTTTTTT
clone size: once; J gene: TRBJ2-5; V gene: TRBV2; D gene: -; CDR3 protein: CASTAGTPPETQYF; CDR3 DNA: TGTGCCAGCACGGCAGGGACCCCCCCAGAGACCCAGTACTTC
clone size: -; J gene: TRBJ2-1; V gene: TRBV7-8; D gene: TRBD1; CDR3 protein: CASSSPLLTGVLDEQFF; CDR3 DNA: TGTGCCAGCAGTTCTCCCCTGCTGACAGGGGTCTTGGATGAGCAGTTCTTC
clone size: -; J gene: TRBJ2-7; V gene: TRBV9; D gene: -; CDR3 protein: CASSVGGFGPYEQYF; CDR3 DNA: TGTGCCAGCAGCGTAGGAGGGTTTGGACCCTACGAGCAGTACTTC
clone size: -; J gene: TRBJ1-5; V gene: TRBV7-2; D gene: -; CDR3 protein: CASSSGPNQPQHF; CDR3 DNA: TGTGCCAGCAGCTCAGGACCGAATCAGCCCCAGCATTTT
clone size: -; J gene: TRBJ2-5; V gene: TRBV7-2; D gene: -; CDR3 protein: CASSLMSGPQETQYF; CDR3 DNA: TGTGCCAGCAGCTTAATGTCGGGGCCCCAAGAGACCCAGTACTTC
clone size: -; J gene: TRBJ1-3; V gene: TRBV19; D gene: -; CDR3 protein: CASSIIGGSSGNTIYF; CDR3 DNA: TGTGCCAGTAGTATCATCGGGGGGAGCTCTGGAAACACCATATATTTT
clone size: -; J gene: TRBJ1-2; V gene: TRBV6-6; D gene: -; CDR3 protein: CASSSTGTSYGYTF; CDR3 DNA: TGTGCCAGCAGCAGTACCGGGACAAGCTATGGCTACACCTTC
clone size: -; J gene: TRBJ1-2; V gene: TRBV9; D gene: -; CDR3 protein: CASSANRAYTF; CDR3 DNA: TGTGCCAGCAGCGCTAACAGGGCCTACACCTTC
clone size: -; J gene: TRBJ2-2; V gene: TRBV5-1; D gene: TRBD2; CDR3 protein: CASSLASGTRNTGELFF; CDR3 DNA: TGCGCCAGCAGCTTGGCCTCAGGGACTAGGAACACCGGGGAGCTGTTTTTT
clone size: -; J gene: TRBJ2-5; V gene: TRBV7-9; D gene: -; CDR3 protein: CASSLAWGVSRETQYF; CDR3 DNA: TGTGCCAGCAGCTTAGCGTGGGGAGTCAGCCGAGAGACCCAGTACTTC
clone size: -; J gene: TRBJ2-1; V gene: TRBV29-1; D gene: TRBD1; CDR3 protein: CSAGQGDEQFF; CDR3 DNA: TGCAGCGCAGGACAGGGCGATGAGCAGTTCTTC
clone size: medium-sized; J gene: TRBJ2-2; V gene: TRBV10-1; D gene: -; CDR3 protein: CASSGRDTGELFF; CDR3 DNA: TGCGCCAGCAGTGGCAGGGACACCGGGGAGCTGTTTTTT
clone size: -; J gene: TRBJ2-6; V gene: TRBV14; D gene: -; CDR3 protein: CASSHWESSGANVLTF; CDR3 DNA: TGTGCCAGCAGCCATTGGGAGTCCTCTGGGGCCAACGTCCTGACTTTC
clone size: -; J gene: TRBJ2-1; V gene: TRBV9; D gene: TRBD2; CDR3 protein: CASSVPLAGGMDEQFF; CDR3 DNA: TGTGCCAGCAGCGTCCCACTAGCGGGGGGGATGGATGAGCAGTTCTTC
clone size: -; J gene: TRBJ1-2; V gene: TRBV30; D gene: -; CDR3 protein: CAWGPTSLGYTF; CDR3 DNA: TGTGCCTGGGGTCCGACATCGCTAGGCTACACCTTC
clone size: -; J gene: TRBJ1-2; V gene: TRBV9; D gene: -; CDR3 protein: CASSGGGVYGYTF; CDR3 DNA: TGTGCCAGCAGTGGGGGTGGTGTCTATGGCTACACCTTC
clone size: -; J gene: TRBJ1-6; V gene: TRBV7-9; D gene: -; CDR3 protein: CASSLGGGNSPLHF; CDR3 DNA: TGTGCCAGCAGCTTAGGCGGCGGCAATTCACCCCTCCACTTT
clone size: once; J gene: TRBJ1-4; V gene: TRBV14; D gene: -; CDR3 protein: CASSQAGVGDEKLFF; CDR3 DNA: TGTGCCAGCAGCCAAGCAGGGGTTGGGGATGAAAAACTGTTTTTT
clone size: -; J gene: TRBJ2-1; V gene: TRBV3-1/TRBV3-2; D gene: -; CDR3 protein: CASSSHPSSYNEQFF; CDR3 DNA: TGTGCCAGCAGCTCGCACCCGAGCTCCTACAATGAGCAGTTCTTC
clone size: -; J gene: TRBJ2-2; V gene: TRBV5-6; D gene: TRBD2; CDR3 protein: CASSPSGEYTGELFF; CDR3 DNA: TGTGCCAGCAGCCCTAGCGGGGAATACACCGGGGAGCTGTTTTTT
clone size: -; J gene: TRBJ1-1; V gene: TRBV4-3; D gene: -; CDR3 protein: CASSQDHWGGGVNTEAFF; CDR3 DNA: TGCGCCAGCAGCCAAGATCACTGGGGCGGGGGGGTGAACACTGAAGCTTTCTTT
clone size: few; J gene: TRBJ2-2; V gene: TRBV24-1; D gene: -; CDR3 protein: CATSDLRETGELFF; CDR3 DNA: TGTGCCACCAGTGATTTACGAGAAACCGGGGAGCTGTTTTTT
clone size: once; J gene: TRBJ2-3; V gene: TRBV9; D gene: TRBD2; CDR3 protein: CASSTQGLGWTDTQYF; CDR3 DNA: TGTGCCAGCAGCACACAGGGACTAGGTTGGACAGATACGCAGTATTTT
clone size: -; J gene: TRBJ2-3; V gene: TRBV3-1/TRBV3-2; D gene: TRBD2; CDR3 protein: CASSQDGRGTSTDTQYF; CDR3 DNA: TGTGCCAGCAGCCAAGATGGGCGGGGGACTAGCACAGATACGCAGTATTTT
clone size: -; J gene: TRBJ1-6; V gene: TRBV4-3; D gene: -; CDR3 protein: CASSQDSFLVRSPLHF; CDR3 DNA: TGCGCCAGCAGCCAAGATTCCTTCCTCGTCCGTTCACCCCTCCACTTT
clone size: -; J gene: TRBJ1-2; V gene: TRBV5-6; D gene: -; CDR3 protein: CASSLFGVGPGMNYGYTF; CDR3 DNA: TGTGCCAGCAGCTTGTTCGGGGTTGGTCCAGGGATGAACTATGGCTACACCTTC
clone size: -; J gene: TRBJ2-7; V gene: TRBV19; D gene: TRBD2; CDR3 protein: CASSISGSSYEQYF; CDR3 DNA: TGTGCCAGTAGTATTAGCGGGAGCTCCTACGAGCAGTACTTC
clone size: -; J gene: TRBJ1-4; V gene: TRBV28; D gene: -; CDR3 protein: CASSFSEKLFF; CDR3 DNA: TGTGCCAGCAGTTTTTCCGAAAAACTGTTTTTT
clone size: -; J gene: TRBJ1-2; V gene: TRBV30; D gene: TRBD1; CDR3 protein: CARRGSRGYTF; CDR3 DNA: TGTGCCCGCAGGGGGTCGAGGGGCTACACCTTC
clone size: once; J gene: TRBJ2-3; V gene: TRBV2; D gene: -; CDR3 protein: CASRDDRYRTDTQYF; CDR3 DNA: TGTGCCAGCAGAGATGACAGGTATCGCACAGATACGCAGTATTTT
clone size: -; J gene: TRBJ1-4; V gene: TRBV5-1; D gene: -; CDR3 protein: CASRREGTTNEKLFF; CDR3 DNA: TGCGCCAGCAGGAGGGAGGGCACAACTAATGAAAAACTGTTTTTT
clone size: once; J gene: TRBJ1-4; V gene: TRBV15; D gene: -; CDR3 protein: CATSRDRGRSEKLFF; CDR3 DNA: TGTGCCACCAGCAGAGATCGGGGGAGAAGTGAAAAACTGTTTTTT
clone size: few; J gene: TRBJ1-6; V gene: TRBV7-9; D gene: -; CDR3 protein: CASTGGTAYSPLHF; CDR3 DNA: TGTGCCAGCACCGGTGGGACTGCTTATTCACCCCTCCACTTT